The 7 T cell receptor beta chains below were found in one sample sequenced in a study of blood T cell repertoires in COVID-19. Profiling relied on immunoSEQ multiplex PCR, and the TCRdb table lists in-frame clones only, not all of them. The repertoire holds approximately 66,000 clones, with around 83% as singletons. Sample: peripheral blood. These receptors originate from a man aged 50 to 60 with active COVID-19.

This clone has only one observation. The chain uses TRBV15 and TRBJ2-1, with D maybe TRBD2 (6 bases). V lost 1 base and J lost 9, with 25 bases in between. The length of the CDR3 is 18 residues. The germline V gene encodes CDR1 LNHNV and CDR2 YYDKDF (reference sequence). The CDR3 coding sequence is TGTGCCACCAGCAGAGTCGTTAGTTTTGGCGGGATTGGGATTGAGCAGTTCTTC. Amino acids: CATSRVVSFGGIGIEQFF.

This clone has more than one count but fewer than ten. The chain joins TRBV3-1 (or the pseudogene TRBV3-2) to TRBJ2-2; no definite D call. The length of the CDR3 is 13 residues. Germline CDR1 and CDR2: LGHDT and YNNKEL (reference sequence). The germline V and J ends were trimmed by 6 bases and 5 bases, with 10 bases remaining between them. The CDR3, as DNA: TGTGCCAGCAGTCAAACCAGAACCGGGGAGCTGTTTTTT. This gives the protein CASSQTRTGELFF.

J is TRBJ2-7 and V is TRBV11-2, with TRBD1 identical over 8 bases. This CDR3 contains 12 residues. CDR1 SGHAT and CDR2 FQNNGV come from the germline V gene. V was pared by 6 bases and J by 3 bases, with 1 base of the junction left unmatched. Here the CDR3 reads CASRDRDYEQYF. The CDR3 DNA reads as TGTGCCAGCAGGGACAGGGACTACGAGCAGTACTTC.

The DNA of the CDR3 is TGTGCCAGCAACACTCGGACCCCAGGGAATGAGCAGTTCTTC. It codes for CASNTRTPGNEQFF. The gene calls are TRBV11-3 and TRBJ2-1; D is possibly TRBD1 (5 bases). The CDR3 is 14 amino acids. V gave up 7 bases and J gave up 7 bases, with 17 bases separating them. Germline V gene data show CDR1 as SGHNT and CDR2 as YENEEA. The whole variable domain, remainder taken from reference TRBV11-3 and TRBJ2-1, is EAGVVQSPRYKIIEKKQPVAFWCNPISGHNTLYWYLQNLGQGPELLIRYENEEAVDDSQLPKDRFSAERLKGVDSTLKIQPAELGDSAVYLCASNTRTPGNEQFFGPGTRLTVL.

The CDR3 bases are TGTGCTAGTGGTTCGGGACAGGCGGGCCTATACACTGAAGCTTTCTTT. It translates to CASGSGQAGLYTEAFF. V gene TRBV12-5 combines with J gene TRBJ1-1, with 8 bases fitting TRBD1. This CDR3 is 16 amino acids long. V lost 4 bases and J lost 3; bases outside the gene matches: 10. Germline V CDR1 and CDR2: LGHNT, FRNRAP.

The chain combines TRBV18 with TRBJ2-3; 7 bases line up with TRBD1. From germline, CDR1 is KGHSH and CDR2 LQKENI. The CDR3 is 15 amino acids. With 2 bases clipped from V and 3 bases from J, the junction kept 5 bases outside the gene matches. The CDR3 region has the DNA TGTGCCAGCTCACCAGACAGGGCAGTTACAGATACGCAGTATTTT. It encodes CASSPDRAVTDTQYF.

The gene calls are TRBV4-2 and TRBJ1-1; 7 positions match TRBD1. J was trimmed by 1 base and V by 1 base; bases with no gene match: 9. Germline CDR1 LGHNA, CDR2 YNFKEQ. CDR3 length: 17 amino acids. The CDR3 bases are TGTGCCAGCAGCCAAGTGCTACAGGGGTTTAGGAACACTGAAGCTTTCTTT. Translating it yields CASSQVLQGFRNTEAFF.